The present entry profiles one TCR beta chain with its context. Its antigen is not identified. A read error may be the cause here, since a much bigger clone is one base away. This sample stems from a study of tumor-infiltrating lymphocytes in primary liver carcinoma. On the study more broadly: The patient population consisted of men and women between 30 and 69 years of age.

CDR1 is LNHNV and CDR2 is YYDKDF in the germline V gene (reference sequence). This CDR3 has 15 residues. V dropped 0 bases and J dropped 2 bases, with 10 bases sitting between them. Making TCR beta cDNA involved approximately 0.5 ug total RNA and a constant-region primer. Construction of TCR beta libraries relied on three successive nested multiplex PCR rounds employing slightly modified ARM-PCR. The two initial PCR rounds, nine to eleven cycles each, used TRBV1-TRBV30 forward and C-beta reverse primers. In TCRdb, the multiplex PCR reads were re-called with MiXCR into one record per CDR3 protein. The table records more than 85,000 distinct CDR3 sequences, approximately 78% of them present only once. Unsorted bulk tissue, about 19-31 mg of it, served as the source for co-extraction of RNA and DNA. Study-wide points: Researchers found tumor-adjacent and tumor-blood pairs overlapped less than tumor region pairs.

The specimen was liver tumor tissue from sampling region 3. Described subset: tumor region T3, left-lateral pole. The sequence derives from a man aged 35 to 55 with primary liver carcinoma and hepatitis B virus infection. This chain connects TRBV15 to TRBJ2-5; D gene uncertain. This chain's CDR3 is CATSRDLGAQETQYF. DNA of the CDR3: TGTGCCACCAGCAGAGATCTCGGAGCGCAAGAGACCCAGTACTTC.